The text below deals with one TCR beta chain. These data originate in a study of CXCR3-negative and CXCR3-positive naive CD8 T cells. Via 5' RACE with UMI labels, TRB cDNA libraries were prepared. Using the 5' RACE reads, TCRdb records one entry per CDR3 protein without DNA. The table gives 75,000 to 100,000 distinct CDR3 sequences; the top ten clones make up around 1.4% of it. The sample taken for sequencing was naive CXCR3- CD8+ T cells from blood. Subset of the sample: CD45RO-CCR7+CD27+CD95- naive CD8+ T cells lacking CXCR3 (TNR3-). The origin of this receptor is a human donor in good health. Some clones in this sample may be carry-over from other donors' samples.

The CDR3 is CASSYPDRDEQFF. The rearrangement links TRBV6-2 or TRBV6-3 to TRBJ2-1. The CDR3 is 13 amino acids. Germline V CDR1 and CDR2: MNHEY, SVGEGT.